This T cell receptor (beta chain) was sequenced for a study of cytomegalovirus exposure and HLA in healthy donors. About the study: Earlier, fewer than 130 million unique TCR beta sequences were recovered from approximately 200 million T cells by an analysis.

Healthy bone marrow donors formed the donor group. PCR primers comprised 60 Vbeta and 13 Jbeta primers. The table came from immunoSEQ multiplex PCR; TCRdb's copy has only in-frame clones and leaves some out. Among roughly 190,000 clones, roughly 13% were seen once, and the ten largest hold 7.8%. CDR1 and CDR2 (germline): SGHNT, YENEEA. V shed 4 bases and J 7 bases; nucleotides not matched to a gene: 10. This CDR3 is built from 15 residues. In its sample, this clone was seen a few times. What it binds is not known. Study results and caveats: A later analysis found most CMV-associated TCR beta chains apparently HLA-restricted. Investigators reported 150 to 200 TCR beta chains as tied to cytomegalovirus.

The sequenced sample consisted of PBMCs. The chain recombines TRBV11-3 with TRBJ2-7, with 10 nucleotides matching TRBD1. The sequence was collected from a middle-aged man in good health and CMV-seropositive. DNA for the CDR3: TGTGCCAGCAGCTCCAGGACAGGGGGGTTTGGAGAGCAGTACTTC. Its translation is CASSSRTGGFGEQYF. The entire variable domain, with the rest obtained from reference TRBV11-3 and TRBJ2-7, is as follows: EAGVVQSPRYKIIEKKQPVAFWCNPISGHNTLYWYLQNLGQGPELLIRYENEEAVDDSQLPKDRFSAERLKGVDSTLKIQPAELGDSAVYLCASSSRTGGFGEQYFGPGTRLTVT.